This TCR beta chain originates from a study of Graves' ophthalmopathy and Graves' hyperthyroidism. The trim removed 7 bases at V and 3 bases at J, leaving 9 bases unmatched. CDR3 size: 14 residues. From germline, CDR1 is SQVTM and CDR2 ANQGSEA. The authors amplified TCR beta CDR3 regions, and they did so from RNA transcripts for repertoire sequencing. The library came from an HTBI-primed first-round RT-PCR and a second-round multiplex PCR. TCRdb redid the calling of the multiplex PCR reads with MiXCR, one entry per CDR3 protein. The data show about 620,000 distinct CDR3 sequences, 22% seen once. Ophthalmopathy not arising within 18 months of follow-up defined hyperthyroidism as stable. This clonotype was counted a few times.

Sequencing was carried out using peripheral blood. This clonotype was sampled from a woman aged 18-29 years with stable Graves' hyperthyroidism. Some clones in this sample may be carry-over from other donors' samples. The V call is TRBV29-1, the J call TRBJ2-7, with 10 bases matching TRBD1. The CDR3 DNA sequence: TGCAGCGCTGGGACAGGGGAGGTAGTCTACGAGCAGTACTTC. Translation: CSAGTGEVVYEQYF.